Listed below are T cell receptor beta chains from one sample, sequenced in a study of shared clonotypes between healthy human individuals. Measured with immunoSEQ multiplex PCR; TCRdb has only the in-frame clones, and not every one. The sample lists about 1.9 million clones; roughly 93% were seen once. Source material: naive CD8+ T cells from PBMCs. These receptors all stem from a man between 18 and 29 years old in good health. Some clones in this sample may be carry-over from other donors' samples. Both conserved end residues are part of each CDR3. Fields, in order: D gene, J gene, clone size, CDR3 length, V gene, CDR3 protein, CDR3 DNA. The D gene is left open where the match is weak. Rows give clone size only sometimes, using once, few, many, or a class for an expanded clone.

TRBD1 TRBJ1-2 - 14 TRBV28 CASNPGGTGNGYTF TGTGCCAGCAACCCGGGCGGGACAGGGAATGGCTACACCTTC
- TRBJ1-1 few 12 TRBV7-9 CASSLVQDEAFF TGTGCCAGCAGCTTAGTTCAGGACGAAGCTTTCTTT
TRBD1 TRBJ1-1 - 15 TRBV19 CASSITGDPNTEAFF TGTGCCAGTAGCATCACAGGGGACCCGAACACTGAAGCTTTCTTT
- TRBJ2-2 - 18 TRBV9 CASSVDRARTRGTGELFF TGTGCCAGCAGCGTAGATAGAGCCCGCACCCGAGGTACCGGGGAGCTGTTTTTT
- TRBJ1-5 - 13 TRBV19 CASSIGGDRPQHF TGTGCCAGTAGTATAGGGGGGGATCGTCCCCAGCATTTT
TRBD1 TRBJ2-5 - 17 TRBV2 CASTIGSWGTGQETQYF TGTGCCAGCACAATTGGGTCTTGGGGGACAGGGCAAGAGACCCAGTACTTC
- TRBJ2-7 - 13 TRBV4-1 CASSHGGEYEQYF TGCGCCAGCAGCCACGGGGGAGAGTACGAGCAGTACTTC
TRBD1 TRBJ2-7 - 14 TRBV5-1 CASSLVDRVHEQYF TGCGCCAGCAGCTTGGTGGACAGGGTTCACGAGCAGTACTTC
- TRBJ1-2 - 12 TRBV29-1 CSVRGGAYGYTF TGCAGCGTTCGGGGGGGGGCCTATGGCTACACCTTC
TRBD1 TRBJ2-5 - 15 TRBV28 CASSLTGTGGETQYF TGTGCCAGCAGCCTCACCGGGACAGGGGGAGAGACCCAGTACTTC
- TRBJ2-3 - 16 TRBV13 CASSLGPAGRTDTQYF TGTGCCAGCAGCTTAGGCCCAGCGGGCCGCACAGATACGCAGTATTTT
TRBD1 TRBJ1-4 - 19 TRBV5-4 CASSRFGQGAGDGNEKLFF TGTGCCAGCAGCCGCTTCGGGCAGGGGGCTGGAGATGGTAATGAAAAACTGTTTTTT
TRBD1 TRBJ1-5 - 15 TRBV27 CASSLLPGGHQPQHF TGTGCCAGCAGTTTATTGCCAGGGGGTCATCAGCCCCAGCATTTT
TRBD2 TRBJ2-1 - 13 TRBV11-2 CASRGRASGEQFF TGTGCCAGCAGGGGGAGGGCTAGCGGGGAGCAGTTCTTC
- TRBJ2-7 - 13 TRBV6-4 CASKSWLAYEQYF TGTGCCAGCAAGAGCTGGCTAGCGTACGAGCAGTACTTC
- TRBJ1-1 - 14 TRBV4-3 CASSQDTGNTEAFF TGCGCCAGCAGCCAAGATACGGGGAACACTGAAGCTTTCTTT
- TRBJ2-3 - 18 TRBV9 CASSAVRGQGKSTDTQYF TGTGCCAGCAGCGCCGTTCGGGGGCAGGGTAAAAGCACAGATACGCAGTATTTT
- TRBJ2-2 - 15 TRBV11-3 CASSSRDKNTGELFF TGTGCCAGCAGCTCCCGGGACAAGAACACCGGGGAGCTGTTTTTT
- TRBJ2-6 once 15 TRBV6-5 CASSYSIGRANVLTF TGTGCCAGCAGTTACTCGATAGGCAGGGCCAACGTCCTGACTTTC
- TRBJ1-5 few 14 TRBV21-1 CAYSGGTDGGAQHF TGTGCCTACTCCGGGGGGACCGATGGTGGGGCCCAGCATTTT
TRBD2 TRBJ2-3 - 17 TRBV5-1 CASTSDPGLAATDTQYF TGCGCCAGCACCTCAGACCCGGGACTAGCGGCCACAGATACGCAGTATTTT
- TRBJ1-4 - 14 TRBV28 CASNNGGELKKLFF TGTGCCAGCAATAATGGCGGGGAATTGAAAAAACTGTTTTTT
- TRBJ1-4 - 15 TRBV6-6 CASSWWGGEGEKLFF TGTGCCAGCAGTTGGTGGGGCGGCGAAGGTGAAAAACTGTTTTTT
TRBD1 TRBJ2-1 - 13 TRBV14 CASSDRVPNEQFF TGTGCCAGCAGCGACAGGGTACCCAATGAGCAGTTCTTC
- TRBJ1-1 - 15 TRBV11-2 CASSLLDRGYTEAFF TGTGCCAGCAGCTTATTGGATAGGGGATACACTGAAGCTTTCTTT
- TRBJ1-5 - 15 TRBV27 CASSLTGDSNQPQHF TGTGCCAGCAGCCTAACCGGGGATAGCAATCAGCCCCAGCATTTT
- TRBJ1-1 - 13 TRBV7-9 CASSVRKGTEAFF TGTGCCAGCAGCGTCCGTAAGGGCACTGAAGCTTTCTTT
- TRBJ2-3 - 13 TRBV9 CASSDTRTDTQYF TGTGCCAGCAGTGACACCCGCACAGATACGCAGTATTTT
- TRBJ1-1 - 16 TRBV2 CASSESLGQNALEAFF TGTGCCAGCAGTGAATCTTTAGGACAGAATGCTCTTGAAGCTTTCTTT
- TRBJ2-5 - 13 TRBV19 CASSIFIEETQYF TGTGCCAGTAGTATTTTTATCGAAGAGACCCAGTACTTC
- TRBJ2-7 - 13 TRBV28 CASRQRNFWEQYF TGTGCCAGCAGGCAAAGAAACTTTTGGGAGCAGTACTTC
TRBD2 TRBJ2-7 - 14 TRBV5-6 CASSSTSAPYEQYF TGTGCCAGCAGCTCGACTAGCGCACCCTACGAGCAGTACTTC
- TRBJ2-7 - 13 TRBV6-1 CASSERRTYEQYF TGTGCCAGCAGTGAACGACGGACCTACGAGCAGTACTTC
- TRBJ2-7 - 15 TRBV5-1 CASSLAVGPGFEQYF TGCGCCAGCAGCTTGGCCGTGGGGCCTGGCTTTGAGCAGTACTTC
- TRBJ2-7 once 11 TRBV5-8 CASSSYTEQYF TGTGCCAGCAGCTCTTATACCGAGCAGTACTTC
- TRBJ1-4 - 13 TRBV11-2 CASSFRTKGKLFF TGTGCCAGCAGCTTTCGGACGAAGGGAAAACTGTTTTTT
TRBD2 TRBJ2-5 - 15 TRBV5-4 CASRLTVAGGETQYF TGTGCCAGCAGGTTGACAGTCGCGGGAGGGGAGACCCAGTACTTC
- TRBJ2-5 - 16 TRBV5-1 CASSLGLGRTEETQYF TGCGCCAGCAGCTTGGGTCTAGGCAGAACGGAGGAGACCCAGTACTTC
- TRBJ2-7 - 14 TRBV6-5 CASSYSVENYEQYF TGTGCCAGCAGTTACTCTGTGGAGAATTACGAGCAGTACTTC
- TRBJ1-1 - 16 TRBV28 CASSTMGLDMNTEAFF TGTGCCAGCAGTACTATGGGACTGGACATGAACACTGAAGCTTTCTTT
- TRBJ2-5 - 16 TRBV7-2 CASSLAHGIGGETQYF TGTGCCAGCAGCTTAGCGCATGGGATAGGGGGGGAGACCCAGTACTTC
- TRBJ1-1 - 14 TRBV4-1 CASSQSAGNTEAFF TGCGCCAGCAGCCAAAGCGCAGGAAACACTGAAGCTTTCTTT
- TRBJ2-4 - 18 TRBV21-1 CASSKIPWGVGAKNIQYF -
- TRBJ2-7 - 15 TRBV18 CASSPTGSMEAEQYF TGTGCCAGCTCACCAACAGGCTCCATGGAAGCCGAGCAGTACTTC
TRBD2 TRBJ2-7 - 14 TRBV29-1 CSVLSGSHTYEQYF TGCAGCGTTCTCAGCGGGAGTCACACCTACGAGCAGTACTTC
- TRBJ2-7 - 13 TRBV30 CAWEASRGHEQYF TGTGCCTGGGAGGCCTCAAGGGGCCACGAGCAGTACTTC
- TRBJ2-1 - 18 TRBV4-1 CASSQEGGHQSSYNEQFF TGCGCCAGCAGCCAAGAAGGAGGGCACCAGAGCTCCTACAATGAGCAGTTCTTC
TRBD2 TRBJ2-7 - 16 TRBV15 CATSSREPSGRYEQYF TGTGCCACCAGCTCAAGAGAGCCTAGCGGGCGGTACGAGCAGTACTTC
- TRBJ2-7 - 13 TRBV7-9 CASSRKDSYEQYF TGTGCCAGCAGCCGCAAGGACAGCTACGAGCAGTACTTC
- TRBJ1-1 - 13 TRBV4-1 CASSPMGGTEAFF TGCGCCAGCAGCCCAATGGGGGGGACTGAAGCTTTCTTT